These 20 T cell receptor beta chains were sequenced from one sample in a study of blood T cell repertoires in COVID-19. The protocol was immunoSEQ multiplex PCR, while the TCRdb copy is restricted to in-frame clones and leaves out a portion. This repertoire shows approximately 38,000 clones, 87% found once; its top ten account for less than 25%. Sequencing used peripheral blood. These receptors originate from a man aged 45 to 65 with active or convalescent COVID-19.

A few counts support this clone. This chain connects TRBV18 to TRBJ1-5; D is uncertain. Trimming removed 1 base at V and 11 bases at J, with 9 bases between. Per germline, CDR1 KGHSH and CDR2 LQKENI. CDR3 size: 12 residues. The CDR3 DNA sequence: TGTGCCAGCTCACCACAGGCCCAGGCCCAGCATTTT. This codes for CASSPQAQAQHF.

V and J are TRBV10-3 and TRBJ1-4; 7 bases align to TRBD1. This CDR3 contains 14 residues. With V trimmed by 5 bases and J by 8 bases, 8 bases remained unmatched. Germline values: CDR1 ENHRY, CDR2 SYGVKD. The CDR3 sequence is CAISRGQKGEKLFF. The CDR3 DNA reads as TGTGCCATCAGTAGGGGACAGAAGGGGGAAAAACTGTTTTTT.

The rearrangement links TRBV3-1 (or the pseudogene TRBV3-2) to TRBJ1-3; D is unresolved. Germline loops: CDR1 LGHDT, CDR2 YNNKEL (reference sequence). CDR3 length: 14 residues. V was trimmed by 4 bases and J by 3 bases, leaving 10 bases between them. The CDR3 bases are TGTGCCAGCAGCCCTCGAGGCTTTGGAAACACCATATATTTT. Protein product: CASSPRGFGNTIYF.

The rearrangement uses TRBV4-1 and TRBJ1-1; perhaps TRBD1 as D (6 bases). The CDR3 is 14 amino acids. V lost 2 bases to trimming and J lost 1 base, with 8 bases between them. The germline V gene has CDR1 MGHRA and CDR2 YSYEKL. CDR3 amino acids: CASSQRGGNTEAFF. CDR3 nucleotide sequence: TGCGCCAGCAGCCAAAGGGGGGGGAACACTGAAGCTTTCTTT.

This clone was observed a few times. The V call is TRBV2, the J call TRBJ1-5; D gene ambiguous. With 8 bases removed from V and 6 bases from J, the gap between germline ends came to 17 bases. The length of the CDR3 is 14 residues. Germline assignment: CDR1 SNHLY and CDR2 FYNNEI. The CDR3 DNA reads TGTGCCAGCTCTGGACGGGCCCGGGGTCAGCCCCAGCATTTT. Its translation is CASSGRARGQPQHF.

The chain has TRBV18 and TRBJ1-2, with D perhaps matching TRBD1 (6 bases). V lost 6 bases and J lost 6, with 14 bases in between. CDR3 length: 13 amino acids. Germline V gives CDR1 KGHSH, CDR2 LQKENI. The CDR3 here is CASSAGVRDGYTF. The CDR3 DNA reads as TGTGCCAGCTCGGCAGGGGTGAGAGATGGCTACACCTTC.

This clone was counted once. This chain links TRBV19 with TRBJ1-3; TRBD1 matches 7 bases. Germline-derived CDR1 and CDR2 are LNHDA and SQIVND (reference sequence). This CDR3 has 12 residues. Trimming removed 8 bases from V and 6 bases from J; junction bases left unmatched: 4. The DNA of the CDR3 is TGTGCCAGTCGACAGGGTGCAAACACCATATATTTT. Encoded protein: CASRQGANTIYF.

The chain links TRBV28 to TRBJ1-1, with a tentative D call TRBD1 (5 bases). V lost 8 bases, J lost 6 bases, and 16 bases lay in between. From germline, CDR1 is MDHEN and CDR2 SYDVKM. The CDR3 spans 13 residues. CDR3 nucleotide sequence: TGTGCCAGCCATGGGGGGATAAGGCCTGAAGCTTTCTTT. Amino acid sequence: CASHGGIRPEAFF.

This chain links TRBV7-2 with TRBJ1-3, with TRBD1 identical over 8 bases. Germline V gene lookup returns CDR1 SGHTA and CDR2 FQGNSA. The trim removed 5 bases at V and 4 bases at J, leaving 7 bases unmatched. The CDR3 contains 15 residues. Here the CDR3 reads CASSPWTGMGNTIYF. The CDR3 bases are TGTGCCAGCAGCCCCTGGACAGGGATGGGAAACACCATATATTTT.

The rearrangement joins TRBV9 to TRBJ1-3; 8 bases align to TRBD1. The germline V gene encodes CDR1 SGDLS and CDR2 YYNGEE. The CDR3 has 16 residues. With V trimmed by 3 bases and J by 0 bases, 5 bases remained unmatched. The CDR3 bases are TGTGCCAGCAGCGACGGGACAGGAAACTCTGGAAACACCATATATTTT. Translated, it gives CASSDGTGNSGNTIYF. Using reference TRBV9 and TRBJ1-3 for the parts outside the CDR3, the full variable domain is DSGVTQTPKHLITATGQRVTLRCSPRSGDLSVYWYQQSLDQGLQFLIQYYNGEERAKGNILERFSAQQFPDLHSELNLSSLELGDSALYFCASSDGTGNSGNTIYFGEGSWLTVV.

This clone has just one count. The chain is built from TRBV18 and TRBJ2-3; 8 nucleotides line up with TRBD2. CDR1 and CDR2 (germline): KGHSH, LQKENI. Trimming took 6 bases from V and 1 from J; bases not matched to a gene: 6. This CDR3 has 15 amino acids. The CDR3 coding sequence is TGTGCCAGCTCGCCCGGGGGGGCTGGCACAGATACGCAGTATTTT. Translated, it gives CASSPGGAGTDTQYF.

This sequence joins TRBV5-1 and TRBJ1-1; unclear D gene. The CDR3 totals 14 residues. V dropped 5 bases and J dropped 6 bases, with 17 bases sitting between them. Germline values: CDR1 SGHRS, CDR2 YFSETQ. CDR3: CASSSTGRIAEAFF. The CDR3 DNA is TGCGCCAGCAGTAGCACCGGGAGAATAGCTGAAGCTTTCTTT.

The rearrangement joins TRBV20-1 to TRBJ2-7, with D possibly TRBD2 on 5 matching bases. The V and J ends lost 6 bases and 7 bases respectively, with 13 bases between them. The CDR3 is 11 residues long. Germline V CDR1 and CDR2: DFQATT, SNEGSKA (reference sequence). The CDR3 bases are TGCAGTGCAACGACCCGCGGGGAGCAGTACTTC. As protein: CSATTRGEQYF.

The CDR3 spells CASSGHQRGVGELFF. CDR3 bases: TGTGCCAGCAGCGGGCACCAACGGGGTGTCGGGGAGCTGTTTTTT. The chain joins TRBV9 to TRBJ2-2; D might be TRBD2 (5 bases). The ends were cut back, 3 bases at V and 7 bases at J, with 16 bases in the middle. Germline values: CDR1 SGDLS, CDR2 YYNGEE. This CDR3 contains 15 residues.

This chain joins TRBV7-9 and TRBJ1-1; TRBD1 is a possible D gene (5 bases). With 6 bases removed from V and 4 bases from J, the gap between germline ends came to 9 bases. Germline lookup yields CDR1 SEHNR and CDR2 FQNEAQ (reference sequence). This CDR3 is built from 12 residues. CDR3 in DNA: TGTGCCAGCAGGGCAGGGTTCACTGAAGCTTTCTTT. Translation: CASRAGFTEAFF.

The CDR3 sequence: CASSINDRGFSQPQHF. The CDR3 DNA sequence: TGTGCCAGTAGTATCAACGACAGGGGATTCAGTCAGCCCCAGCATTTT. The chain has TRBV19 and TRBJ1-5; 8 bases align to TRBD1. CDR3 length: 16 amino acids. CDR1 LNHDA and CDR2 SQIVND come from the germline V gene (reference sequence). V lost 3 bases to trimming and J lost 6 bases; unmatched junction nucleotides: 10.

The rearrangement uses TRBV11-3 and TRBJ2-1; the match to TRBD2 covers 8 bases. From germline, CDR1 is SGHNT and CDR2 YENEEA. The length of the CDR3 is 17 residues. V shed 0 bases and J 5 bases; nucleotides not matched to a gene: 9. The chain's CDR3 is CASSLDRLGGGNNEQFF. In DNA form, the CDR3 reads TGTGCCAGCAGCTTAGATCGCCTCGGGGGGGGGAACAATGAGCAGTTCTTC.

For the CDR3, the DNA is TGTGCCAGCAGCGAGCCGACTAGCGGGAGCGGGGACGAGCAGTACTTC. The encoded protein is CASSEPTSGSGDEQYF. The V and J genes are TRBV9 and TRBJ2-7; 12 positions agree with TRBD2. V dropped 3 bases and J dropped 5; count of bases not matched to a gene: 9. The V gene's germline CDR1 is SGDLS and CDR2 YYNGEE. This CDR3 has 16 amino acids.

The V gene is TRBV20-1, the J gene TRBJ2-7, with D unresolved. V lost 6 bases to trimming and J lost 2 bases, with 8 bases between them. Germline lookup yields CDR1 DFQATT and CDR2 SNEGSKA (reference sequence). The CDR3 has 11 amino acids. Here the CDR3 DNA reads TGCAGTGCCACGACTCCCTACGAGCAGTACTTC. This codes for CSATTPYEQYF.

The J gene is TRBJ1-3, the V gene TRBV6-1; D is ambiguous. Trimming took off 2 bases at V and 4 bases at J, with 3 bases between the two ends. The germline V gene has CDR1 MNHNS and CDR2 SASEGT. The CDR3 spans 12 residues. DNA for the CDR3: TGTGCCAGCAGTGAACTAGGAAACACCATATATTTT. This sequence encodes CASSELGNTIYF.